Listed here are 23 T cell receptor beta chains from one sample, sequenced in a study of T-cell memory formation after mild COVID-19. Via MiXCR, TCRdb re-called the 5' RACE reads, giving one row per CDR3 protein. The profile covers 150,000 to 200,000 distinct CDR3 sequences, with approximately 16% appearing a single time and 2% to 2.5% taken by the ten largest. Material for sequencing was PBMCs or a T cell subset sorted from them (not recorded which). The receptors here all came from an adult woman who had mild COVID-19 (a few samples of this study predate the infection). Cell type and time point are not known.

This clonotype was detected a few times. V gene TRBV24-1 combines with J gene TRBJ1-2; TRBD1 might be the D (6 bases). The CDR3 totals 16 residues. The ends were cut back, 4 bases at V and 0 bases at J, with 14 bases in the middle. Germline V CDR1 and CDR2: KGHDR, SFDVKD. As DNA, the CDR3 is TGTGCCACCAGTGACCGACGACAGGCGTCTAACTATGGCTACACCTTC. It codes for CATSDRRQASNYGYTF.

This clonotype was seen more than once but under ten times. This rearrangement joins TRBV6-6 to TRBJ1-1; no clear D. V lost 7 bases and J 6 bases, leaving 12 bases between the germline ends. The CDR3 runs 12 residues. Germline V CDR1 and CDR2: MNHNY, SVGAGI (reference sequence). The CDR3 loop reads CASKAKGAEAFF. CDR3 DNA: TGTGCCAGCAAGGCGAAAGGCGCTGAAGCTTTCTTT.

The chain carries TRBV5-5 and TRBJ2-7; maybe TRBD2 (6 bases). Germline V lookup: CDR1 SGHKS, CDR2 YYEKEE (reference sequence). The CDR3 runs to 15 residues. Trimming stripped 3 bases from V and 2 bases from J, with 15 bases between. This chain's CDR3 is CASSSRGLLPYEQYF. The CDR3 coding sequence is TGTGCCAGCAGCTCGCGGGGACTCCTCCCCTACGAGCAGTACTTC.

The genes are TRBV30 and TRBJ2-7; TRBD2 is a possible D gene (6 bases). Germline values: CDR1 GTSNPN, CDR2 SVGIG (reference sequence). The CDR3 has 14 amino acids. Trimming took 3 bases from V and 0 from J, leaving 12 bases between them. The CDR3 DNA sequence: TGTGCCTGGAGGTTGAAGGGAGGCTCCTACGAGCAGTACTTC. This encodes CAWRLKGGSYEQYF.

This clonotype appeared a few times. This chain uses TRBV5-1 with TRBJ2-3, with 12 bases that match TRBD2. The germline CDR1 and CDR2 sequences are SGHRS and YFSETQ. The V gene end was trimmed by 4 bases and the J gene end by 6 bases; junction bases not matched to a gene: 3. The CDR3 consists of 14 residues. The CDR3 here is CASSPGTSGDTQYF. CDR3 bases: TGCGCCAGCAGCCCAGGGACTAGCGGGGATACGCAGTATTTT.

This clonotype was counted a few times. Likely a read error: the CDR3 ends without its conserved phenylalanine or tryptophan. The limits of the CDR3 on the DNA are not certain, so only TCRdb's listed CDR3 is given. The chain combines TRBV3-1 with TRBJ1-1. Both ends counted, the CDR3 spans 9 residues. Germline loops: CDR1 LGHDT, CDR2 YNNKEL (reference sequence). CDR3 region: CASSKTRTG.

This chain joins TRBV20-1 and TRBJ2-1; 9 bases align to TRBD2. The CDR3 covers 15 residues. The trim removed 3 bases at V and 7 bases at J, leaving 10 bases unmatched. In germline, CDR1 is DFQATT, CDR2 SNEGSKA (reference sequence). CDR3 nucleotide sequence: TGCAGTGCTAGGCCCAGCGGGAGGCCGGGGAATGAGCAGTTCTTC. This encodes CSARPSGRPGNEQFF.

The chain uses TRBV7-9 and TRBJ1-1, with D unclear. V was clipped by 0 bases and J by 0 bases, with 8 bases between them. CDR3 length: 15 amino acids. Germline V gives CDR1 SEHNR, CDR2 FQNEAQ (reference sequence). The chain's CDR3 is CASSLAGVMNTEAFF. The CDR3 DNA reads as TGTGCCAGCAGCTTAGCGGGAGTGATGAACACTGAAGCTTTCTTT.

The J gene is TRBJ1-2, the V gene TRBV19; 8 bases map to TRBD1. Germline values: CDR1 LNHDA, CDR2 SQIVND (reference sequence). Losses at the gene ends were 5 bases for V and 8 bases for J; bases not matched to a gene: 13. The CDR3 covers 15 residues. CDR3 residues: CASSDPGQALRGYTF. In DNA, the CDR3 is TGTGCCAGTAGTGATCCGGGACAGGCCCTGCGGGGCTACACCTTC.

The gene calls are TRBV6-6 and TRBJ2-3, with 12 positions matching TRBD2. Germline loops: CDR1 MNHNY, CDR2 SVGAGI (reference sequence). The V gene end was trimmed by 5 bases and the J gene end by 6 bases; junction bases not matched to a gene: 15. This CDR3 region has 18 residues. The CDR3 DNA reads TGTGCCAGCAGTCCCCGCCTAGCGGGGGGGCGTTTTCGGGATACGCAGTATTTT. Its protein product is CASSPRLAGGRFRDTQYF.

V and J are TRBV5-6 and TRBJ2-6; D ambiguous. Germline V gene lookup returns CDR1 SGHDT and CDR2 YYEEEE. CDR3 length: 17 amino acids. Trimming pared 3 bases from V and 0 bases from J, leaving 13 bases between. The CDR3, as DNA: TGTGCCAGCAGCTCAGTTCTTATACACTCTGGGGCCAACGTCCTGACTTTC. Protein: CASSSVLIHSGANVLTF. The entire variable domain, with the rest obtained from reference TRBV5-6 and TRBJ2-6, is as follows: DAGVTQSPTHLIKTRGQQVTLRCSPKSGHDTVSWYQQALGQGPQFIFQYYEEEERQRGNFPDRFSGHQFPNYSSELNVNALLLGDSALYLCASSSVLIHSGANVLTFGAGSRLTVL.

This clonotype appeared a few times. The V and J genes are TRBV25-1 and TRBJ1-2, with TRBD1 identical over 8 bases. V trimming: 2 bases; J trimming: 14 bases; junction bases outside the gene matches: 16. CDR3 length: 15 residues. Germline CDR1 and CDR2: MGHDK and SYGVNS. The CDR3 region is CASSETGRQGASLTF. In DNA form, the CDR3 reads TGTGCCAGCAGTGAAACTGGGCGTCAGGGGGCCTCCTTAACCTTC.

This clonotype was observed a few times. This chain joins TRBV12-3 or TRBV12-4 and TRBJ1-5; D remains ambiguous. Deletions cut 6 bases from V and 3 bases from J, with 9 bases between. The CDR3 consists of 13 residues. The DNA for the CDR3 is TGTGCCAGCAGAGGACTGCCCAATCAGCCCCAGCATTTT. Its translation: CASRGLPNQPQHF.

Worth noting for this clonotype: Mismatch with germline at one junction end may stem from a read error. This rearrangement joins TRBV7-7 to TRBJ2-1; 9 bases are a match to TRBD2. The CDR3 extends over 15 amino acids. Germline CDR1 is SSHAT and CDR2 is FNYEAQ (reference sequence). CDR3 in amino acids: CASSPRSGRIGEQFF. The CDR3 coding sequence is TGTGCTAGCAGCCCCCGCAGCGGGAGGATCGGGGAGCAGTTCTTC.

This clonotype was counted between two and nine times. The J gene is TRBJ2-3, the V gene TRBV4-2; unclear D gene. In germline, CDR1 is LGHNA, CDR2 YNFKEQ. The CDR3 sequence is 16 residues long. Deletions cut 1 base from V and 1 base from J, with 12 bases between. The CDR3 nucleotides read TGTGCCAGCAGCCAAGCCGCTACGCTTCGCACAGATACGCAGTATTTT. Protein product: CASSQAATLRTDTQYF.

This clonotype was detected only a few times. The J gene is TRBJ1-1, the V gene TRBV12-3 or TRBV12-4, with unresolved D. This CDR3 contains 14 residues. Trimming shortened V by 7 bases and J by 0 bases, and 12 bases separated the two germline ends. The CDR3 is CASKWRTVNTEAFF. CDR3 nucleotide sequence: TGTGCCAGCAAATGGCGGACGGTGAACACTGAAGCTTTCTTT.

The V and J genes are TRBV12-3 or TRBV12-4 and TRBJ2-7; 8 nucleotides match TRBD2. This CDR3 comprises 16 residues. V was clipped by 3 bases and J by 6 bases; unmatched bases: 13. The CDR3 DNA reads TGTGCCAGCAGTTTTTGGCTGCGGGAGGTTTCTGGCGAGCAGTACTTC. It specifies CASSFWLREVSGEQYF.

This clonotype was observed a handful of times. The V gene is TRBV6-5, the J gene TRBJ1-1; perhaps TRBD1 as D (5 bases). Deletions cut 6 bases from V and 0 bases from J, with 11 bases between. The germline V gene has CDR1 MNHEY and CDR2 SVGAGI. The CDR3 has 14 amino acids. The CDR3 loop reads CASSYGTLNTEAFF. CDR3 nucleotide sequence: TGTGCCAGCAGCTACGGGACGTTGAACACTGAAGCTTTCTTT.

Only a few counts were recorded for this clonotype. The chain has TRBV10-3 and TRBJ2-3; possibly TRBD1 for D (6 bases). This CDR3 contains 14 residues. V lost 6 bases, J lost 5 bases, and 15 bases lay in between. Per the germline V gene, CDR1 is ENHRY and CDR2 is SYGVKD. CDR3 amino acids: CAIREDSHLDTQYF. In DNA, the CDR3 is TGTGCCATCAGGGAGGACAGCCACCTAGATACGCAGTATTTT.

This clonotype has only a few counts. The chain recombines TRBV7-3 with TRBJ2-5, with D possibly being TRBD1 (7 bases). V gave up 3 bases and J gave up 1 base, with 12 bases separating them. The CDR3 consists of 15 residues. CDR1 and CDR2 from the germline V gene are SGHTA and FQGTGA. CDR3: CASSFGGTVQETQYF. CDR3 sequence (DNA): TGTGCCAGCAGCTTTGGGGGGACAGTCCAAGAGACCCAGTACTTC.

The rearrangement links TRBV12-3 or TRBV12-4 to TRBJ1-3; TRBD1 is a possible D gene (5 bases). The CDR3 has 15 residues. With 7 bases removed from V and 0 bases from J, the gap between germline ends came to 13 bases. The CDR3 protein is CASTKTEYSGNTIYF. The CDR3 region has the DNA TGTGCCAGCACCAAGACAGAGTACTCTGGAAACACCATATATTTT.

This clonotype was observed a few times. This rearrangement joins TRBV4-3 to TRBJ2-1, with D unclear. V was clipped by 3 bases and J by 4 bases, with 16 bases between them. The CDR3 sequence is 16 residues long. Germline V lookup: CDR1 LGHNA, CDR2 YSLEER. This CDR3 reads CASSHPVTAEYNEQFF. The DNA for the CDR3 is TGCGCCAGCAGCCACCCGGTCACAGCTGAATACAATGAGCAGTTCTTC.

The genes are TRBV20-1 and TRBJ2-3; 12 nucleotides align to TRBD2. CDR3 length: 14 residues. Looked up from germline, CDR1 is DFQATT and CDR2 is SNEGSKA (reference sequence). The V and J ends lost 2 bases and 6 bases, in that order; junction bases with no gene match: 3. The CDR3 here is CSARLAGGPDTQYF. The DNA for the CDR3 is TGCAGTGCTAGACTAGCGGGAGGGCCCGATACGCAGTATTTT.